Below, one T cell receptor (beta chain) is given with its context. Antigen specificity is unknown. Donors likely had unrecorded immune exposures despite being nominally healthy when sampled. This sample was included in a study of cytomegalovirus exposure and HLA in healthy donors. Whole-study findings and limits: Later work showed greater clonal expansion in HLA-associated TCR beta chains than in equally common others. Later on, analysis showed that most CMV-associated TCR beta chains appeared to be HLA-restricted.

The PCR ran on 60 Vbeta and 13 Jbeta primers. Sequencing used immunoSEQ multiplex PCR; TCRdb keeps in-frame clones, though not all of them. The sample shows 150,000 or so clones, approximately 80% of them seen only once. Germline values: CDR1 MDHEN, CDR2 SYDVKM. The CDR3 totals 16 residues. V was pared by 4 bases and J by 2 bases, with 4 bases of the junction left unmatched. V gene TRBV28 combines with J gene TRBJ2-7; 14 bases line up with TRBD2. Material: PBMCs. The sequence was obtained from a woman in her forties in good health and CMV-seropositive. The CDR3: CASSSGGLAGAYEQYF. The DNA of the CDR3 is TGTGCCAGCAGTTCGGGGGGACTAGCGGGAGCCTACGAGCAGTACTTC. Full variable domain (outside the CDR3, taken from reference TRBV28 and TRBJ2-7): DVKVTQSSRYLVKRTGEKVFLECVQDMDHENMFWYRQDPGLGLRLIYFSYDVKMKEKGDIPEGYSVSREKKERFSLILESASTNQTSMYLCASSSGGLAGAYEQYFGPGTRLTVT.